One and the same sample provided the 24 T cell receptor beta chains below, sequenced in a study of OX40 agonist ivuxolimab in advanced cancers. Assay used: immunoSEQ multiplex PCR; TCRdb lists only in-frame clones, some missing. The profile shows 85,000 to 95,000 clones, approximately 92% of them singletons. Here the sequenced sample was CD4+ or CD8+ T cells sorted from blood, taken in a trial of the OX40 agonist ivuxolimab. The origin of the receptors is an adult with an advanced solid tumor such as melanoma, head and neck, liver or kidney cancer.

The chain is built from TRBV5-6 and TRBJ2-2; unclear D gene. The CDR3 is 13 residues long. V was cut by 4 bases and J by 5 bases, with 9 bases left in between. The germline V gene encodes CDR1 SGHDT and CDR2 YYEEEE. The CDR3 region is CASSPMLTGELFF. In nucleotides, the CDR3 is TGTGCCAGCAGCCCCATGCTGACCGGGGAGCTGTTTTTT.

V gene TRBV11-2 combines with J gene TRBJ2-2, with 8 nucleotides matching TRBD1. In germline, CDR1 is SGHAT, CDR2 FQNNGV. This CDR3 region has 16 residues. Unmatched junction bases numbered 5, after V lost 1 base and J lost 4 bases. CDR3: CASSLGGQGGTGELFF. DNA of the CDR3: TGTGCCAGCAGCTTAGGAGGACAGGGAGGCACCGGGGAGCTGTTTTTT.

The chain has TRBV27 and TRBJ2-7; a possible D gene is TRBD1 (6 bases). Trimming pared 2 bases from V and 2 bases from J, leaving 13 bases between. Germline V gene sequence: CDR1 MNHEY, CDR2 SMNVEV (reference sequence). The CDR3 is made up of 15 amino acids. CDR3 in DNA: TGTGCCAGCAGTTTAACAGGGACGGTAGCCTACGAGCAGTACTTC. It is translated as CASSLTGTVAYEQYF.

The V call is TRBV25-1, the J call TRBJ1-4; D not resolved. Germline V CDR1 and CDR2: MGHDK, SYGVNS. The CDR3 runs 18 residues. V was trimmed by 1 base and J by 6 bases, leaving 21 bases between them. The CDR3 region has the DNA TGTGCCAGCAGTGAATCAATCGGGATTTTGGGTGGGGATGAAAAACTGTTTTTT. Translating it yields CASSESIGILGGDEKLFF.

The rearrangement joins TRBV21-1 to TRBJ2-5; the table assigns TRBD2, which was not confirmed against the DNA. TRBV21-1 is a pseudogene. CDR3 size: 15 residues. This CDR3 is CASSKNPRIGATQYF. CDR3 coding DNA: TGTGCCAGCAGCAAAAACCCTCGGATCGGAGCGACCCAGTACTTC.

This sequence joins TRBV6-5 and TRBJ2-2; D ambiguous. Germline V gene data show CDR1 as MNHEY and CDR2 as SVGAGI. V lost 0 bases, J lost 2 bases, and 10 bases lay in between. This CDR3 comprises 16 residues. In DNA, the CDR3 is TGTGCCAGCAGTTACTCGATCCAGAGCAACACCGGGGAGCTGTTTTTT. Its protein product is CASSYSIQSNTGELFF.

This chain joins TRBV19 and TRBJ1-3; perhaps TRBD1 as D (6 bases). Trimming cost V 5 bases and J 1 base, with 12 bases left between them. This CDR3 contains 15 residues. Looked up from germline, CDR1 is LNHDA and CDR2 is SQIVND (reference sequence). The CDR3 sequence is CASSLQGPSGNTIYF. The DNA for the CDR3 is TGTGCCAGTAGTCTCCAGGGGCCGTCTGGAAACACCATATATTTT. Full variable domain (outside the CDR3, taken from reference TRBV19 and TRBJ1-3): DGGITQSPKYLFRKEGQNVTLSCEQNLNHDAMYWYRQDPGQGLRLIYYSQIVNDFQKGDIAEGYSVSREKKESFPLTVTSAQKNPTAFYLCASSLQGPSGNTIYFGEGSWLTVV.

The chain joins TRBV7-9 to TRBJ1-3; D gene uncertain. Trimming left V 6 bases short and J 7 bases short, with 19 bases between. The CDR3 loop spans 15 amino acids. The V gene's germline CDR1 is SEHNR and CDR2 FQNEAQ (reference sequence). The CDR3 coding sequence is TGTGCCAGCAGTGTTGAGCGGACGGACGTCAACACCATATATTTT. This codes for CASSVERTDVNTIYF.

This rearrangement joins TRBV19 to TRBJ1-2; possible D gene TRBD1, 5 bases. This CDR3 contains 14 residues. V lost 3 bases to trimming and J lost 4 bases, with 12 bases between them. CDR1 and CDR2 from the germline V gene are LNHDA and SQIVND (reference sequence). CDR3 coding DNA: TGTGCCAGTAGTATTGGGGGGTCCCGCTATGGCTACACCTTC. It encodes CASSIGGSRYGYTF.

Only one count was recorded for this clone. The rearrangement links TRBV5-1 to TRBJ2-2, with 12 bases that match TRBD1. CDR3 length: 16 amino acids. J gave up 5 bases and V 4 bases, and 6 bases lay outside the gene matches. Germline V gene data show CDR1 as SGHRS and CDR2 as YFSETQ. CDR3 amino acids: CASSRLGQGATGELFF. Written as DNA, the CDR3 is TGCGCCAGCAGCCGGTTGGGACAGGGGGCGACCGGGGAGCTGTTTTTT. Full variable domain (remainder filled in from reference TRBV5-1 and TRBJ2-2): KAGVTQTPRYLIKTRGQQVTLSCSPISGHRSVSWYQQTPGQGLQFLFEYFSETQRNKGNFPGRFSGRQFSNSRSEMNVSTLELGDSALYLCASSRLGQGATGELFFGEGSRLTVL.

The J gene is TRBJ2-1, the V gene TRBV15; D remains unclear. Germline assignment: CDR1 LNHNV and CDR2 YYDKDF (reference sequence). This CDR3 is built from 13 residues. V was shortened by 1 base and J by 10 bases, with 11 bases between the two germline ends. CDR3 DNA sequence: TGTGCCACCAGCAGAGTTTCGATAATAGAGCAGTTCTTC. It is translated as CATSRVSIIEQFF.

The chain has TRBV7-2 and TRBJ2-3; unclear D gene. The germline CDR1 and CDR2 sequences are SGHTA and FQGNSA. The CDR3 totals 12 residues. V was pared by 2 bases and J by 6 bases, with 6 bases between. The chain's CDR3 is CASSLSVDTQYF. CDR3 DNA sequence: TGTGCCAGCAGCTTATCGGTGGATACGCAGTATTTT. The full variable domain, its missing parts supplied by reference TRBV7-2 and TRBJ2-3, is GAGVSQSPSNKVTEKGKDVELRCDPISGHTALYWYRQSLGQGLEFLIYFQGNSAPDKSGLPSDRFSAERTGGSVSTLTIQRTQQEDSAVYLCASSLSVDTQYFGPGTRLTVL.

The V gene is TRBV9, the J gene TRBJ2-4; 10 bases line up with TRBD2. CDR1 SGDLS and CDR2 YYNGEE come from the germline V gene. V was clipped by 5 bases and J by 9 bases; unmatched bases: 8. This CDR3 region has 14 residues. CDR3 bases: TGTGCCAGCAGTGATAGGACTAGCGGAGGCATTCAGTACTTC. It codes for CASSDRTSGGIQYF. The full variable domain, in which reference TRBV9 and TRBJ2-4 provide the parts outside the CDR3, is DSGVTQTPKHLITATGQRVTLRCSPRSGDLSVYWYQQSLDQGLQFLIQYYNGEERAKGNILERFSAQQFPDLHSELNLSSLELGDSALYFCASSDRTSGGIQYFGAGTRLSVL.

The V call is TRBV7-3, the J call TRBJ1-1; TRBD1 is a possible D gene (5 bases). Germline CDR1 reads SGHTA; CDR2 reads FQGTGA. V lost 2 bases to trimming and J lost 1 base, with 8 bases between them. CDR3 length equals 14 residues. The CDR3 sequence is CASSLEGRNTEAFF. In DNA form, the CDR3 reads TGTGCCAGCAGCTTAGAGGGGCGGAACACTGAAGCTTTCTTT.

This chain uses TRBV18 with TRBJ1-4; 10 bases agree with TRBD1. V lost 3 bases to trimming and J lost 6 bases; unmatched junction nucleotides: 4. Per germline, CDR1 KGHSH and CDR2 LQKENI. The CDR3 totals 15 residues. The CDR3 region has the DNA TGTGCCAGCTCACCCGGACAGGGGGGAGATGAAAAACTGTTTTTT. Its protein product is CASSPGQGGDEKLFF.

The CDR3 DNA is TGCGCCAGCAGCTTGACGTCAGGGACCTCTGGGGCCAACGTCCTGACTTTC. Translating it yields CASSLTSGTSGANVLTF. V and J are TRBV5-1 and TRBJ2-6; the D gene could be TRBD1 or TRBD2 (5 bases each). The V end lost 1 base, the J end lost 0 bases, and 11 bases lay between the germline ends. CDR1 is SGHRS and CDR2 is YFSETQ in the germline V gene. The CDR3 covers 17 residues.

The V and J genes are TRBV5-1 and TRBJ1-2, with 9 bases aligning to TRBD1. V was pared by 4 bases and J by 5 bases, with 6 bases of the junction left unmatched. This CDR3 has 14 residues. Germline V gene sequence: CDR1 SGHRS, CDR2 YFSETQ. CDR3 coding DNA: TGCGCCAGCAGCCAGGGGACAGGGACGTATGGCTACACCTTC. It codes for CASSQGTGTYGYTF.

The gene calls are TRBV27 and TRBJ1-2; 7 bases are a match to TRBD1. This CDR3 is 15 amino acids long. Trimming removed 0 bases from V and 8 bases from J; junction bases left unmatched: 9. CDR1 and CDR2 from the germline V gene are MNHEY and SMNVEV (reference sequence). CDR3 in DNA: TGTGCCAGCAGTTTATCGGGACAGAGGATACAGGGCTACACCTTC. Amino acids: CASSLSGQRIQGYTF.

This clone has only a few counts. The chain employs TRBV7-2 and TRBJ2-3, with unresolved D. Deletions cut 1 base from V and 6 bases from J, with 5 bases between. This CDR3 comprises 12 residues. Looked up from germline, CDR1 is SGHTA and CDR2 is FQGNSA. The CDR3, as DNA: TGTGCCAGCAGCTTAGTTGTGGATACGCAGTATTTT. Amino acids: CASSLVVDTQYF.

The V and J genes are TRBV7-2 and TRBJ2-5; the D gene could be TRBD1 or TRBD2 (7 bases each). V lost 5 bases, J lost 3 bases, and 13 bases lay in between. The CDR3 consists of 14 residues. CDR1 and CDR2 (germline): SGHTA, FQGNSA. The CDR3 sequence: CASSDRAGEETQYF. The DNA for the CDR3 is TGTGCCAGCAGCGACAGGGCGGGGGAAGAGACCCAGTACTTC.

The rearrangement links TRBV2 to TRBJ2-6, with D maybe TRBD1 (5 bases). V shed 10 bases and J shed 0 bases, with 16 bases lying between them. Germline-derived CDR1 and CDR2 are SNHLY and FYNNEI. The length of the CDR3 is 16 residues. The CDR3 sequence is CATGLSRVSGANVLTF. The CDR3 bases are TGTGCCACCGGGTTATCCAGGGTCTCTGGGGCCAACGTCCTGACTTTC.

V gene TRBV10-3 combines with J gene TRBJ1-2; 10 bases agree with TRBD1. The trim removed 3 bases at V and 6 bases at J, leaving 13 bases unmatched. CDR3 size: 17 residues. In germline, CDR1 is ENHRY, CDR2 SYGVKD. CDR3 DNA: TGTGCCATCAGTGAAAGCAGGGACAGGGGTCAAGAAGATGGCTACACCTTC. Translated: CAISESRDRGQEDGYTF.

The CDR3 DNA reads TGTGCCAGCACCTCAAGCGGGGAAGTGAGCAATCAGCCCCAGCATTTT. Protein: CASTSSGEVSNQPQHF. The genes are TRBV7-2 and TRBJ1-5; D not resolved. Germline V gene lookup returns CDR1 SGHTA and CDR2 FQGNSA. The CDR3 is 16 amino acids. V lost 7 bases and J 1 base, leaving 17 bases between the germline ends.

The genes are TRBV2 and TRBJ1-1; perhaps TRBD1 as D (5 bases). The CDR3 loop spans 17 amino acids. Germline CDR1 reads SNHLY; CDR2 reads FYNNEI. Trimming left V 4 bases short and J 0 bases short, with 18 bases between. CDR3 in amino acids: CASSVGRVGGLNTEAFF. The CDR3 DNA sequence: TGTGCCAGCAGTGTGGGCAGGGTGGGGGGTTTGAACACTGAAGCTTTCTTT.